This T cell receptor (beta chain) came from a study of Ad26.COV2.S vaccination and SARS-CoV-2 variants. As for the study in general: Donor got 5x10^10 or 1x10^11 viral particles of Ad26.COV2.S. Findings and limits, study-wide: Placebo recipients showed lower spike-specific TCR breadth than vaccinees. There was reportedly substantial breadth in spike-specific CD8+ and CD4+ T cell responses after vaccination. The TCR breadth and depth analyses may have produced an underestimate of total T cell responses.

The repertoire was sequenced with immunoSEQ multiplex PCR; TCRdb's copy has only in-frame clones and lacks some. The top ten hold 3.5% of the sample, which has 300,000 to 500,000 clones, about 88% seen once. This CDR3 spans 15 amino acids. The germline V gene has CDR1 SGHTA and CDR2 FQGNSA. Between the trimmed V and J ends, which lost 1 base and 5 bases, there was a span of 11 bases. Note on this clone: Its antigen is not known.

Treatment described: about 20 received Ad26.COV2.S at low or high dose, single or two shots; several received placebo; per-sample allocation not given. The samples were gathered on day 63 after the first injection of vaccine or placebo. The starting material was peripheral blood, obtained in a trial of Ad26.COV2.S vaccine versus placebo. The TCR sequence derives from a person aged 18-65 years who received the Ad26.COV2.S COVID-19 vaccine or a placebo. V is TRBV7-2 and J is TRBJ2-2, with D possibly matching TRBD2 (6 bases). The CDR3 DNA is TGTGCCAGCAGCTTAGAGGCAGGGAGGACCGGGGAGCTGTTTTTT. Amino acid sequence: CASSLEAGRTGELFF. Combining the CDR3 with reference TRBV7-2 and TRBJ2-2 gives the whole variable domain GAGVSQSPSNKVTEKGKDVELRCDPISGHTALYWYRQSLGQGLEFLIYFQGNSAPDKSGLPSDRFSAERTGGSVSTLTIQRTQQEDSAVYLCASSLEAGRTGELFFGEGSRLTVL.